These 30 T cell receptor beta chains were sequenced from one sample in a study of control samples from healthy donors and cancer patients. Sequencing was performed with immunoSEQ multiplex PCR; in TCRdb, only in-frame clones are kept and a portion is missing. The sample shows 150,000 to 200,000 clones, 85% to 90% of them seen only once. The material sequenced was blood. The source of these receptors is a woman aged 45 to 65 in good health.

CDR3 DNA sequence: TGTGCCAGCAGCGTAGACAGGGATTCCAATCAGCCCCAGCATTTT. It codes for CASSVDRDSNQPQHF. The chain couples TRBV9 to TRBJ1-5; D is perhaps TRBD1 (6 bases). The CDR3 is made up of 15 amino acids. V lost 0 bases and J 3 bases, leaving 10 bases between the germline ends. The germline gives CDR1 SGDLS, CDR2 YYNGEE.

This chain joins TRBV3-1 (or the pseudogene TRBV3-2) and TRBJ1-2; tentative D call: TRBD1 (5 bases). Per the germline V gene, CDR1 is LGHDT and CDR2 is YNNKEL (reference sequence). V lost 5 bases and J lost 6, with 22 bases in between. The CDR3 spans 16 residues. This chain's CDR3 is CASSSDVGRRGNGYTF. The DNA for the CDR3 is TGTGCCAGCAGCTCAGACGTGGGACGGAGAGGGAATGGCTACACCTTC.

This chain uses TRBV6-5 with TRBJ2-7, with TRBD1 matching 7 bases. Germline-derived CDR1 and CDR2 are MNHEY and SVGAGI. V dropped 6 bases and J dropped 2; count of bases not matched to a gene: 10. The CDR3 runs to 15 residues. The CDR3 here is CASRPYDDRAYEQYF. For the CDR3, the DNA is TGTGCCAGCAGGCCGTATGATGACAGGGCCTACGAGCAGTACTTC.

As concerns this clone: Other DNA sequences from this sample encode an identical CDR3 as well. This chain uses TRBV5-6 with TRBJ1-3; D may be TRBD1 (6 bases). The CDR3 is 15 residues long. Germline loops: CDR1 SGHDT, CDR2 YYEEEE. With 5 bases removed from V and 0 bases from J, the gap between germline ends came to 12 bases. CDR3 amino acids: CASSPDSSSGNTIYF. Here the CDR3 DNA reads TGTGCCAGCAGTCCGGACAGCAGCTCTGGAAACACCATATATTTT.

Comments on this clone: This same CDR3 is encoded by further DNA sequences in the sample. The CDR3 is CASSPREDRGGKLFF. Here the CDR3 DNA reads TGCGCCAGCAGCCCTCGGGAAGACCGGGGGGGAAAACTGTTTTTT. This chain links TRBV5-1 with TRBJ1-4, with D perhaps matching TRBD1 (5 bases). The germline V and J ends were trimmed by 4 bases and 10 bases, with 20 bases remaining between them. The germline V gene encodes CDR1 SGHRS and CDR2 YFSETQ. The CDR3 has 15 residues. The full variable domain, in which reference TRBV5-1 and TRBJ1-4 provide the parts outside the CDR3, is KAGVTQTPRYLIKTRGQQVTLSCSPISGHRSVSWYQQTPGQGLQFLFEYFSETQRNKGNFPGRFSGRQFSNSRSEMNVSTLELGDSALYLCASSPREDRGGKLFFGSGTQLSVL.

The chain joins TRBV6-2 or TRBV6-3 to TRBJ1-5; D is possibly TRBD1 (6 bases). Trimming pared 6 bases from V and 1 base from J, leaving 19 bases between. Germline CDR1 is MNHEY and CDR2 is SVGEGT. The CDR3 covers 17 residues. CDR3 in amino acids: CASSWSMRGDSNQPQHF. The CDR3 coding sequence is TGTGCCAGCAGCTGGTCAATGAGGGGGGACAGCAATCAGCCCCAGCATTTT.

J is TRBJ2-4 and V is TRBV12-3 or TRBV12-4; D unclear. The CDR3 is 12 amino acids. The ends were cut back, 7 bases at V and 3 bases at J, with 7 bases in the middle. CDR3 loop: CASNLNKNIQYF. DNA for the CDR3: TGTGCCAGCAACTTAAACAAAAACATTCAGTACTTC.

J is TRBJ1-2 and V is TRBV9; tentative D call: TRBD1 (5 bases). This CDR3 region has 15 residues. V was shortened by 0 bases and J by 4 bases, with 13 bases between the two germline ends. CDR1 and CDR2 (germline): SGDLS, YYNGEE. CDR3 loop: CASSVAGRESYGYTF. The CDR3 bases are TGTGCCAGCAGCGTAGCGGGCAGGGAGAGCTATGGCTACACCTTC.

The chain carries TRBV15 and TRBJ1-2, with D possibly being TRBD1 (6 bases). Trimming pared 1 base from V and 0 bases from J, leaving 9 bases between. Germline V gene sequence: CDR1 LNHNV, CDR2 YYDKDF (reference sequence). The CDR3 sequence is 15 residues long. In nucleotides, the CDR3 is TGTGCCACCAGCAGAGTTGGGGGCACTAACTATGGCTACACCTTC. Its protein product is CATSRVGGTNYGYTF.

The V gene is TRBV7-3, the J gene TRBJ1-2; maybe TRBD1 (6 bases). The germline V gene has CDR1 SGHTA and CDR2 FQGTGA. Trimming removed 1 base at V and 12 bases at J, with 15 bases between. The CDR3 spans 13 residues. CDR3 region: CASSLIAGESHTF. The CDR3 DNA is TGTGCCAGCAGCTTAATTGCAGGGGAGAGTCACACCTTC.

The chain has TRBV19 and TRBJ2-7, with 9 bases matching TRBD1. After removal of 10 bases from V and 4 bases from J, the junction contained 5 bases not matched to a gene. This CDR3 spans 12 amino acids. The germline gives CDR1 LNHDA, CDR2 SQIVND (reference sequence). This chain's CDR3 is CATRQGDYEQYF. For the CDR3, the DNA is TGTGCCACTAGACAGGGGGATTACGAGCAGTACTTC.

V and J are TRBV27 and TRBJ2-7, with D maybe TRBD2 (5 bases). Per the germline V gene, CDR1 is MNHEY and CDR2 is SMNVEV (reference sequence). Trimming cost V 2 bases and J 4 bases, with 12 bases left between them. CDR3 size: 14 residues. The CDR3 nucleotides are TGTGCCAGCAGTTTAATAGCACGAGGGTACGAGCAGTACTTC. Translating gives CASSLIARGYEQYF.

The rearrangement joins TRBV11-3 to TRBJ2-1; D gene uncertain. The V gene lost 1 base and the J gene lost 12 bases, with 19 bases spanning the gap. CDR3 length equals 15 residues. In germline, CDR1 is SGHNT, CDR2 YENEEA. The CDR3 DNA reads TGTGCCAGCAGCTTAGGAAACGAAGGTGGTATTGGGCAGTTCTTC. It is translated as CASSLGNEGGIGQFF.

The chain employs TRBV18 and TRBJ2-2; the D is unclear. Germline-derived CDR1 and CDR2 are KGHSH and LQKENI. The V gene lost 1 base and the J gene lost 0 bases, with 9 bases spanning the gap. The CDR3 runs 16 residues. The CDR3 nucleotides read TGTGCCAGCTCACCACAACGGGTCGCGAACACCGGGGAGCTGTTTTTT. It yields the protein CASSPQRVANTGELFF.

The genes are TRBV3-1 (or the pseudogene TRBV3-2) and TRBJ2-5; D gene uncertain. The CDR3 contains 14 residues. V was pared by 2 bases and J by 7 bases, with 14 bases between. Germline V gene sequence: CDR1 LGHDT, CDR2 YNNKEL (reference sequence). CDR3 coding DNA: TGTGCCAGCAGCCAAACACCTTCCCGAACGACCCAGTACTTC. Translation: CASSQTPSRTTQYF.

V usage is TRBV27 and J usage is TRBJ1-5, with D uncertain. This CDR3 is built from 14 residues. The V and J ends lost 8 bases and 4 bases respectively, with 15 bases between them. CDR1 MNHEY and CDR2 SMNVEV come from the germline V gene (reference sequence). In nucleotides, the CDR3 is TGTGCCAGCGGGAAAGGCGGCGGGAATCAGCCCCAGCATTTT. Residues: CASGKGGGNQPQHF.

This clone showed up just a few times. This rearrangement joins TRBV25-1 to TRBJ1-5; perhaps TRBD1 as D (5 bases). Per the germline V gene, CDR1 is MGHDK and CDR2 is SYGVNS. V was shortened by 4 bases and J by 5 bases, with 9 bases between the two germline ends. The CDR3 length is 13 residues. The CDR3 is CASSGLGDQPQHF. CDR3 sequence (DNA): TGTGCCAGCAGTGGCCTAGGGGATCAGCCCCAGCATTTT.

The CDR3 region is CASSATGVVQPQHF. The CDR3 DNA is TGTGCCAGCAGCGCCACAGGGGTAGTTCAGCCCCAGCATTTT. The chain uses TRBV9 and TRBJ1-5, with 7 bases aligning to TRBD1. V shed 3 bases and J 6 bases; nucleotides not matched to a gene: 6. CDR3 length: 14 residues. The germline V gene has CDR1 SGDLS and CDR2 YYNGEE.

The J gene is TRBJ2-7, the V gene TRBV25-1, with 8 positions matching TRBD1. The trim removed 3 bases at V and 4 bases at J, leaving 5 bases unmatched. CDR3 size: 14 residues. Germline V gene sequence: CDR1 MGHDK, CDR2 SYGVNS. CDR3 bases: TGTGCCAGCAGTGAGGGGACAGGAAAGTACGAGCAGTACTTC. This codes for CASSEGTGKYEQYF.

This chain connects TRBV10-3 to TRBJ2-6; perhaps TRBD2 as D (6 bases). This CDR3 comprises 18 residues. Trimming shortened V by 6 bases and J by 0 bases, and 18 bases separated the two germline ends. Germline loops: CDR1 ENHRY, CDR2 SYGVKD. DNA of the CDR3: TGTGCCATCAGGGCCACCGGGGGTGAGTTCTCTGGGGCCAACGTCCTGACTTTC. It encodes CAIRATGGEFSGANVLTF.

This clone appeared a single time. The rearrangement uses TRBV5-4 and TRBJ1-4, with TRBD1 matching over 9 bases. Looked up from germline, CDR1 is SGHNT and CDR2 is YYREEE (reference sequence). V was clipped by 3 bases and J by 11 bases; unmatched bases: 11. CDR3 length: 15 residues. The CDR3 bases are TGTGCCAGCAGCTGGAGCTGGACAGGGGAGGGGAAACTGTTTTTT. This codes for CASSWSWTGEGKLFF. Supplemented by reference TRBV5-4 and TRBJ1-4, the full variable domain reads ETGVTQSPTHLIKTRGQQVTLRCSSQSGHNTVSWYQQALGQGPQFIFQYYREEENGRGNFPPRFSGLQFPNYSSELNVNALELDDSALYLCASSWSWTGEGKLFFGSGTQLSVL.

The chain uses TRBV27 and TRBJ2-2; the D gene is possibly TRBD1 (5 bases). Germline V gene lookup returns CDR1 MNHEY and CDR2 SMNVEV (reference sequence). The V end lost 2 bases, the J end lost 3 bases, and 13 bases lay between the germline ends. The length of the CDR3 is 16 residues. The CDR3 spells CASSLQVPRDTGELFF. Here the CDR3 DNA reads TGTGCCAGCAGTTTACAGGTTCCCAGGGACACCGGGGAGCTGTTTTTT.

For this clone: The same CDR3 arises from other DNA sequences in this sample as well. The rearrangement uses TRBV3-1 (or the pseudogene TRBV3-2) and TRBJ2-1; D remains unclear. Trimming removed 3 bases at V and 7 bases at J, with 7 bases between. CDR3 size: 12 residues. The V gene's germline CDR1 is LGHDT and CDR2 YNNKEL (reference sequence). In nucleotides, the CDR3 is TGTGCCAGCAGCCAGGCGAGGAATGAGCAGTTCTTC. This codes for CASSQARNEQFF.

V and J are TRBV6-6 and TRBJ1-5, with D perhaps TRBD1 (6 bases). The germline V gene encodes CDR1 MNHNY and CDR2 SVGAGI (reference sequence). V was cut by 6 bases and J by 5 bases, with 11 bases left in between. This CDR3 is built from 13 residues. The CDR3, as DNA: TGTGCCAGCAGCCGGACAGCTTATCAGCCCCAGCATTTT. Encoded protein: CASSRTAYQPQHF.

The CDR3 loop reads CASSLAGEGQAYGYTF. The CDR3 nucleotides are TGTGCCAGCAGCTTAGCGGGAGAAGGACAGGCATATGGCTACACCTTC. V is TRBV7-9 and J is TRBJ1-2; 7 bases fit TRBD1. Germline assignment: CDR1 SEHNR and CDR2 FQNEAQ (reference sequence). The CDR3 contains 16 residues. Trimming took 0 bases from V and 5 from J; bases not matched to a gene: 9.

V is TRBV20-1 and J is TRBJ2-4; weak D call: TRBD2 (5 bases). The V and J ends lost 3 bases and 3 bases respectively, with 15 bases between them. From germline, CDR1 is DFQATT and CDR2 SNEGSKA (reference sequence). CDR3 length equals 15 residues. DNA for the CDR3: TGCAGTGCTAGTACCGGAGGACGCGGCAAAAACATTCAGTACTTC. The encoded protein is CSASTGGRGKNIQYF.

This clone was detected only a few times. The chain recombines TRBV5-4 with TRBJ2-7; TRBD1 matches at 12 bases. The CDR3 is made up of 15 amino acids. Germline values: CDR1 SGHNT, CDR2 YYREEE (reference sequence). The V gene end was trimmed by 7 bases and the J gene end by 5 bases; junction bases not matched to a gene: 10. CDR3 loop: CASRPGTGGFDEQYF. Here the CDR3 DNA reads TGTGCCAGCCGCCCAGGGACAGGGGGCTTCGACGAGCAGTACTTC.

This chain connects TRBV29-1 to TRBJ1-4; TRBD1 is a possible D gene (5 bases). The V end was cut by 4 bases, the J end by 0 bases, with 15 bases between. The CDR3 has 16 amino acids. The germline V gene encodes CDR1 SQVTM and CDR2 ANQGSEA. Written as DNA, the CDR3 is TGCAGCGTTGTTTTATTTGGACAAGCAACTAATGAAAAACTGTTTTTT. Its translation is CSVVLFGQATNEKLFF.

This chain joins TRBV18 and TRBJ2-1; D is ambiguous. Germline V gives CDR1 KGHSH, CDR2 LQKENI. Trimming left V 0 bases short and J 12 bases short, with 9 bases between. CDR3 length: 12 residues. The CDR3 nucleotides are TGTGCCAGCTCACCACCGATCCAGGCGCAGTTCTTC. Protein product: CASSPPIQAQFF. Complete variable domain (other parts from reference TRBV18 and TRBJ2-1): NAGVMQNPRHLVRRRGQEARLRCSPMKGHSHVYWYRQLPEEGLKFMVYLQKENIIDESGMPKERFSAEFPKEGPSILRIQQVVRGDSAAYFCASSPPIQAQFFGPGTRLTVL.

The rearrangement uses TRBV28 and TRBJ1-2; no clear D. Trimming stripped 6 bases from V and 4 bases from J, with 9 bases between. The CDR3 has 12 amino acids. CDR1 and CDR2 from the germline V gene are MDHEN and SYDVKM. CDR3 nucleotide sequence: TGTGCCAGCAGGGAGAGTGGCTATGGCTACACCTTC. Amino acid sequence: CASRESGYGYTF.